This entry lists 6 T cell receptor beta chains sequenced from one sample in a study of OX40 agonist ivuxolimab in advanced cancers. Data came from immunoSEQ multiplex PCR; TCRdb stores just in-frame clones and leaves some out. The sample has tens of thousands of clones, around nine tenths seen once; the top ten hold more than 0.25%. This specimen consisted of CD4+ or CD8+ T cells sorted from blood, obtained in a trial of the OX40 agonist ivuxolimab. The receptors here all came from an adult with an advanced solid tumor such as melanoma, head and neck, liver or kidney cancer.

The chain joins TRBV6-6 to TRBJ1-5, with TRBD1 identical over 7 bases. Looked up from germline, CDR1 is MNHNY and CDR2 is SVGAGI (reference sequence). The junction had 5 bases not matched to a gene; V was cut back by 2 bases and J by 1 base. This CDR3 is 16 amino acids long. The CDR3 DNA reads TGTGCCAGCAGTTACCAGACAGGGACCAGCAATCAGCCCCAGCATTTT. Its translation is CASSYQTGTSNQPQHF.

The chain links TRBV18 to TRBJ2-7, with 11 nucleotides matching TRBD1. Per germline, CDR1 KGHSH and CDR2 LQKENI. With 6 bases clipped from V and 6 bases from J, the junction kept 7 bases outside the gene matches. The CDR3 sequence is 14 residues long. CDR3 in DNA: TGTGCCAGCTCCCCCCGGGACAGGGGGGGCGAGCAGTACTTC. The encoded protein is CASSPRDRGGEQYF.

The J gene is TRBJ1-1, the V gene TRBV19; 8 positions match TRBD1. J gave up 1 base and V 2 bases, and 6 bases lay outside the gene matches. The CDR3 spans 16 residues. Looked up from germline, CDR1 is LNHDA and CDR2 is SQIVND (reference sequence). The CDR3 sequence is CASSILPGQGNTEAFF. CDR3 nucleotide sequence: TGTGCCAGTAGTATACTCCCTGGACAGGGGAACACTGAAGCTTTCTTT.

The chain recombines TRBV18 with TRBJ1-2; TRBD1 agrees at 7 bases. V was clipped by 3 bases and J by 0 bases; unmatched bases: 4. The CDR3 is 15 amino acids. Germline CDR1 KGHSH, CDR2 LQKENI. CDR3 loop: CASSPGDRANYGYTF. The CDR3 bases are TGTGCCAGCTCACCGGGGGACAGAGCTAACTATGGCTACACCTTC.

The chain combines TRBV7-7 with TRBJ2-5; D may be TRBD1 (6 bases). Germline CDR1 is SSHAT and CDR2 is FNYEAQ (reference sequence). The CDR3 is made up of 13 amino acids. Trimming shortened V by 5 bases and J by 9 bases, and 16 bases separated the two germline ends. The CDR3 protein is CASSPPQGIAQYF. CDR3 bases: TGTGCCAGCAGCCCACCCCAGGGGATCGCCCAGTACTTC.

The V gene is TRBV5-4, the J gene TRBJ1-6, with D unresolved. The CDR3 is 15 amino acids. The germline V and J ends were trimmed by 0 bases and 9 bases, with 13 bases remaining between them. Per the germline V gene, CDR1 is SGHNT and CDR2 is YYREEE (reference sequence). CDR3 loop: CASSLAGVLSSPLHF. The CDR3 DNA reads TGTGCCAGCAGCTTGGCCGGGGTACTTAGTTCACCCCTCCACTTT.